Here is one T cell receptor (beta chain) with its context. Its specificity is unknown. Likely a read error: the CDR3 ends without its conserved phenylalanine or tryptophan. It was with a sample-barcoded 5' primer and a J-beta primer mix that a second PCR of roughly 7 to 12 cycles was run. TCRdb fed the 5' RACE reads into MiXCR, producing one record per CDR3 protein. The table records nearly 800,000 distinct CDR3 sequences, approximately 25% of them present only once. The CDR3 runs to 16 residues. Trimming at V came to 0 bases and at J to 7 bases, leaving 10 bases not matched to a gene. The germline CDR1 and CDR2 sequences are SGDLS and YYNGEE. The sample comes from a study of blood T cells in healthy people across ages. Points from the study as a whole: Aged donors had fewer naive CD4+ cells and lower diversity than long-lived donors. Calculation of diversity from one million T cells yielded estimates considered to be underestimates.

These data also featured in a second study, about T cells of mothers and their children.

The rearrangement links TRBV9 to TRBJ2-1; TRBD1 matches at 7 bases. The receptor comes from a boy between 10 and 17 years old in good health. Source material: blood. In DNA form, the CDR3 reads TGTGCCAGCAGCGTAGTCGGGACAGATTCGTGGAATGAGCAGTTCCTC. Translation: CASSVVGTDSWNEQFL.